This T cell receptor beta chain was captured in a study of blood T cell repertoires in COVID-19. Overall study context: Samples of COVID-19 (acute and convalescent) were obtained from the United States, Italy and Spain. PBMCs, B-cell-depleted T cells, or T cells provided the cDNA or gDNA that made up the material.

Original processing methods: Amplified reference gene primers provided the basis for estimating nucleated cell counts. Using immunoSEQ multiplex PCR, the repertoire was profiled, and TCRdb retains in-frame clones only, with some absent. V, J and clone size are taken as reported in that table, and D and trimming were inferred from the DNA itself. The sample contains under 150,000 clones, 85% to 90% of which appear only once. CDR1 LNHDA and CDR2 SQIVND come from the germline V gene (reference sequence). Trimming removed 1 base from V and 0 bases from J; junction bases left unmatched: 1. The CDR3 is 15 amino acids.

The source of this sequence is a woman aged 45-59 years with acute or convalescent COVID-19. Sequenced sample: peripheral blood. The V call is TRBV19, the J call TRBJ2-7, with 9 bases identical to TRBD2. CDR3 amino acids: CASSIGLAVSYEQYF. DNA of the CDR3: TGTGCCAGTAGTATAGGACTAGCGGTCTCCTACGAGCAGTACTTC.